The 3 T cell receptor beta chains presented below share a single source sample, sequenced in a study of shared clonotypes between healthy human individuals. The repertoire was sequenced with immunoSEQ multiplex PCR; TCRdb's copy has only in-frame clones and lacks some. The sample consists of about a million clones, 60% to 85% of them appearing once. The specimen was memory CD4+ T cells from PBMCs. Noted subset: CD45RA-negative fraction. The receptors come from a young man in good health. Some clones in this sample may be carry-over from other donors' samples.

With regard to this clone: This sample includes further DNA sequences coding for the same CDR3. This rearrangement joins TRBV2 to TRBJ2-7; 10 nucleotides align to TRBD1. V lost 6 bases and J lost 4; bases outside the gene matches: 6. This CDR3 comprises 14 residues. Germline-derived CDR1 and CDR2 are SNHLY and FYNNEI. This CDR3 reads CASSRQGASYEQYF. In DNA form, the CDR3 reads TGTGCCAGCAGCAGACAGGGGGCGAGTTACGAGCAGTACTTC.

J is TRBJ2-5 and V is TRBV2; D possibly corresponds to TRBD2 (6 bases). The CDR3 has 12 amino acids. CDR1 and CDR2 from the germline V gene are SNHLY and FYNNEI. The V end lost 8 bases, the J end lost 10 bases, and 17 bases lay between the germline ends. The CDR3: CASRDSFWIQYF. The CDR3 coding sequence is TGTGCCAGCCGGGACTCTTTCTGGATCCAGTACTTC.

The chain has TRBV9 and TRBJ1-2; tentative D call: TRBD1 (5 bases). The ends were cut back, 4 bases at V and 4 bases at J, with 14 bases in the middle. Germline values: CDR1 SGDLS, CDR2 YYNGEE. The CDR3 runs 14 residues. CDR3 amino acids: CASSFGWDGYGYTF. In DNA, the CDR3 is TGTGCCAGCAGCTTCGGTTGGGACGGCTATGGCTACACCTTC.